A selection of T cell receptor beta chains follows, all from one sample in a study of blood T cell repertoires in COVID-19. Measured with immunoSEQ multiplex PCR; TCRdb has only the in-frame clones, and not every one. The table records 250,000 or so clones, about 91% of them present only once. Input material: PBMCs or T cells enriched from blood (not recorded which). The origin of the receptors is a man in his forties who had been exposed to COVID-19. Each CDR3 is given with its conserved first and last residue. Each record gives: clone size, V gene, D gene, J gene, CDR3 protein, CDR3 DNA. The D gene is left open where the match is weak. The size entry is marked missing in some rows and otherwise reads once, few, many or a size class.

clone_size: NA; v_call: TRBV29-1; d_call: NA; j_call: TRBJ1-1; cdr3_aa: CSVEESQGWSTEAFF; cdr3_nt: TGCAGCGTTGAAGAGTCACAGGGCTGGAGCACTGAAGCTTTCTTT
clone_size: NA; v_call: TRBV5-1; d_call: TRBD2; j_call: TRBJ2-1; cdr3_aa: CASSRRLAGGTDEQFF; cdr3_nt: TGCGCCAGCAGCCGACGACTAGCGGGAGGGACAGATGAGCAGTTCTTC
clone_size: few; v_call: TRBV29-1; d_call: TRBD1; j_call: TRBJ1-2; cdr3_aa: CSAYGQGGYGYTF; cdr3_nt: TGCAGCGCCTACGGACAGGGTGGCTATGGCTACACCTTC
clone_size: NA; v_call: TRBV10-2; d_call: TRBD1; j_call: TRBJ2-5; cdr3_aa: CASRELPGTAQETQYF; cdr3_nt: TGCGCCAGCAGAGAACTTCCCGGGACAGCTCAAGAGACCCAGTACTTC
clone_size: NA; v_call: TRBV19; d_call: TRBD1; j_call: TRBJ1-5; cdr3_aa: CASSTRTGINQPQHF; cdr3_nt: TGTGCCAGTAGTACCCGGACAGGAATAAATCAGCCCCAGCATTTT
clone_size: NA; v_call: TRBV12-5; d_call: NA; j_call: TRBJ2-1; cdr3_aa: CASGLVRGSEQFF; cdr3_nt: TGTGCTAGTGGTTTGGTACGGGGATCAGAGCAGTTCTTC
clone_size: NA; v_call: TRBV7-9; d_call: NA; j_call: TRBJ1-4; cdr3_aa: CASSSTGGSEKLFF; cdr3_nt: TGTGCCAGCAGCTCGACAGGTGGTAGTGAAAAACTGTTTTTT
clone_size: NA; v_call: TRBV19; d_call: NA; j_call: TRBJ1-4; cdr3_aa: CASSSTGTGNEKLFF; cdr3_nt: TGTGCCAGTAGTTCGACCGGGACTGGGAATGAAAAACTGTTTTTT
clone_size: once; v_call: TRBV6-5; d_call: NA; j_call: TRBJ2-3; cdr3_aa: CASSYSDGSDTQYF; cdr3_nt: TGTGCCAGCAGTTACTCAGACGGGTCAGATACGCAGTATTTT
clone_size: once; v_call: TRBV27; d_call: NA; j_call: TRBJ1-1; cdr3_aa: CASSSGVVHTEAFF; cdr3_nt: TGTGCCAGCAGTTCAGGGGTGGTGCACACTGAAGCTTTCTTT
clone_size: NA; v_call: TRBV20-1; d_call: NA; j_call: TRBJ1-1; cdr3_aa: CSARPEAFF; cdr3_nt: TGCAGTGCTAGACCGGAAGCTTTCTTT
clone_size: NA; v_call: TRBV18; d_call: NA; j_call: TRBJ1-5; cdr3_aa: CASSPGQNNQPQHF; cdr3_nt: TGTGCCAGCTCACCTGGACAGAACAATCAGCCCCAGCATTTT
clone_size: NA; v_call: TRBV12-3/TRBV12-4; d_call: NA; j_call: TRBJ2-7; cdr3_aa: CASSYPAGFEQYF; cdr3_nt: TGTGCCAGCAGTTACCCCGCGGGGTTCGAGCAGTACTTC
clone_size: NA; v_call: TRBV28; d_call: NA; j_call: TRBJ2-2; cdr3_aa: CASSVRVWTGELFF; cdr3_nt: TGTGCCAGCAGTGTCAGGGTCTGGACCGGGGAGCTGTTTTTT
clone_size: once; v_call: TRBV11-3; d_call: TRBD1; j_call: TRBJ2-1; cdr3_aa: CASSSGQGSYNEQFF; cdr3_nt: TGTGCCAGCAGCTCGGGACAGGGATCCTACAATGAGCAGTTCTTC
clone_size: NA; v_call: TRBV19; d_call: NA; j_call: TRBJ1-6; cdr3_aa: CASTLREEINSPLHF; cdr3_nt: TGTGCCAGTACCCTACGGGAGGAGATTAATTCACCCCTCCACTTT
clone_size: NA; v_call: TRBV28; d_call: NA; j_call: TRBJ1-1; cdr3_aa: CATTGYTEAFF; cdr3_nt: TGTGCCACAACAGGGTACACTGAAGCTTTCTTT
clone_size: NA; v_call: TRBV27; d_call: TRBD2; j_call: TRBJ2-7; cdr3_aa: CASTPLGTSSLYEQYF; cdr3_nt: TGTGCCAGCACTCCCCTGGGGACTAGTTCTCTGTACGAGCAGTACTTC
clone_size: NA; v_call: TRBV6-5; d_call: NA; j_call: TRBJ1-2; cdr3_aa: CASSYSTAGNYGYTF; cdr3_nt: TGTGCCAGCAGTTACTCGACTGCAGGGAACTATGGCTACACCTTC
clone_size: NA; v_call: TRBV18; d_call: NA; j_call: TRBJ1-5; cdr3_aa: CASSPSGANQPQHF; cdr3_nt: TGTGCCAGCTCACCATCAGGGGCCAATCAGCCCCAGCATTTT
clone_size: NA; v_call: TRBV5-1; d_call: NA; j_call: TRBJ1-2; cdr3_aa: CASSKSHSSAGYTF; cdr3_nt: TGCGCCAGCAGCAAATCCCACAGCTCGGCCGGCTACACCTTC
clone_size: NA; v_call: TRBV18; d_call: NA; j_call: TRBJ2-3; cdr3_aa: CASSTTDTQYF; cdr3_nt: TGTGCCAGCTCAACTACAGATACGCAGTATTTT
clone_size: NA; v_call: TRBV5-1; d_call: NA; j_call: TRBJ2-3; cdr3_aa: CASSLPGGNTDTQYF; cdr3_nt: TGCGCCAGCAGCTTGCCAGGGGGGAACACAGATACGCAGTATTTT
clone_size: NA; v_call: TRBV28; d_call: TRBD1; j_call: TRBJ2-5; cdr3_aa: CASNPWGTGEETQYF; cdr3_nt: TGTGCCAGCAACCCCTGGGGGACAGGGGAAGAGACCCAGTACTTC
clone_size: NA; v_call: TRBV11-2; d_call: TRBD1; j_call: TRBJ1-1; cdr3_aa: CASSLQGARTEAFF; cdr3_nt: TGTGCCAGCAGTTTGCAGGGGGCGCGAACTGAAGCTTTCTTT
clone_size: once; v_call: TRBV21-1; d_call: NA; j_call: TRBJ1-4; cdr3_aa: CASQHQGARNEKLFF; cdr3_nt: TGTGCCAGCCAACACCAGGGGGCGAGAAATGAAAAACTGTTTTTT
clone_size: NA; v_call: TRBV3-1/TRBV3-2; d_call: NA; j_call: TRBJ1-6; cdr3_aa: CASSSHRAPAYNSPLHF; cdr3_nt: TGTGCCAGCAGCTCCCATAGAGCGCCTGCATATAATTCACCCCTCCACTTT
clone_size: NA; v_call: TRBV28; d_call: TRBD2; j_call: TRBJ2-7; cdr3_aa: CASSTLAAEQYF; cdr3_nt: TGTGCCAGCAGCACACTAGCGGCCGAGCAGTACTTC
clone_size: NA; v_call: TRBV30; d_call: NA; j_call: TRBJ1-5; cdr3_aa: CAWSRGENQPQHF; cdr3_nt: TGTGCCTGGAGTCGGGGGGAAAATCAGCCCCAGCATTTT
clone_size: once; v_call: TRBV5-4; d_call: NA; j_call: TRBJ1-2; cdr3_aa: CASSFRGLLGYTF; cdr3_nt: TGTGCCAGCAGCTTCCGGGGATTACTGGGCTACACCTTC
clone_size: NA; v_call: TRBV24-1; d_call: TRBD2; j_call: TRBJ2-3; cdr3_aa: CATRAGLASDTQYF; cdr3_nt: TGTGCCACCAGGGCGGGACTAGCGTCAGATACGCAGTATTTT
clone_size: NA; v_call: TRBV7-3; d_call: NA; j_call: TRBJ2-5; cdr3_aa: CASSFGGTVQETQYF; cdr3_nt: TGTGCCAGCAGCTTTGGAGGGACAGTACAAGAGACCCAGTACTTC
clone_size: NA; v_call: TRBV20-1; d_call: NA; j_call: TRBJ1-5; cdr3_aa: CSASLRGRGPQHF; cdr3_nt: TGCAGTGCTAGTTTACGAGGCCGCGGGCCCCAGCATTTT
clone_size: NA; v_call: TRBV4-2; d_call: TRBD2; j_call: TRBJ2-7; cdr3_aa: CASSRGLAGDEQYF; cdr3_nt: TGTGCCAGCAGTCGCGGACTAGCGGGAGACGAGCAGTACTTC
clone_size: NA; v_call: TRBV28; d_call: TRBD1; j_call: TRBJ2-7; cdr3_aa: CASRPGQGLEQYF; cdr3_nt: TGTGCCAGCAGACCGGGACAGGGTCTCGAGCAGTACTTC
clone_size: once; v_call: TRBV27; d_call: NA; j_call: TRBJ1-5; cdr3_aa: CASRRTMTQGNSNQPQHF; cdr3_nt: TGTGCCAGCAGGCGGACAATGACTCAGGGGAATAGCAATCAGCCCCAGCATTTT
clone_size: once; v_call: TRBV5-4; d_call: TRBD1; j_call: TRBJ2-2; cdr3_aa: CASSLEGQGFTGELFF; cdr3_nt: TGTGCCAGCAGCTTGGAGGGACAGGGGTTCACCGGGGAGCTGTTTTTT
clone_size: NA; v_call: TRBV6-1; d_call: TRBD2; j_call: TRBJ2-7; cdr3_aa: CASSDLSGSSYEQYF; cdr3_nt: TGTGCCAGCAGTGACCTTAGCGGGAGCTCCTACGAGCAGTACTTC
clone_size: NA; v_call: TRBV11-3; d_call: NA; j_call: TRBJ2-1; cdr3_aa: CASSPTQYNEQFF; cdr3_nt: TGTGCCAGCAGCCCGACACAGTACAATGAGCAGTTCTTC
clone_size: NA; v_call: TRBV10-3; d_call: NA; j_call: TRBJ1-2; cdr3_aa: CAISEQNYGYTF; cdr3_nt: TGTGCCATCAGTGAACAGAACTATGGCTACACCTTC
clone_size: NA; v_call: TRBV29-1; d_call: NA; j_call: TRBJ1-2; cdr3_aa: CSVGNRGEDGYTF; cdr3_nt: TGCAGCGTTGGAAATCGCGGGGAGGATGGCTACACCTTC
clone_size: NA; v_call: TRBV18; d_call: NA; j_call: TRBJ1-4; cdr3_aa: CASSPQGLVKEKLFF; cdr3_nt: TGTGCCAGCTCACCCCAAGGACTCGTCAAAGAAAAACTGTTTTTT
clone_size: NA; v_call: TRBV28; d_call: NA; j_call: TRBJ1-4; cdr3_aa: CASNKLSNEKLFF; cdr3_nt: TGTGCCAGCAATAAATTGTCTAATGAAAAACTGTTTTTT
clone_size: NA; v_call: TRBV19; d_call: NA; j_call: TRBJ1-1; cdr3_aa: CASKGTGEGNTEAFF; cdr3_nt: TGTGCCAGTAAAGGTACGGGAGAAGGGAACACTGAAGCTTTCTTT
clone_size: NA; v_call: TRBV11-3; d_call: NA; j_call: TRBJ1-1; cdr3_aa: CASSGQNTEAFF; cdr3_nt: TGTGCCAGCAGCGGACAGAACACTGAAGCTTTCTTT
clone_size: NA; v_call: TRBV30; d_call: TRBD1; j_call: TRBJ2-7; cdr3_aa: CAWNTGQGATYEQYF; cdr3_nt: TGTGCCTGGAACACGGGACAGGGGGCTACTTACGAGCAGTACTTC